The clone carrying this T cell receptor beta chain was counted once. In the same sample, other DNA sequences code for this CDR3. The record originates from a study of shared clonotypes between healthy human individuals. In the naive CD8 group, cells lacked CD45RO and were positively selected for CCR7, so terminally differentiated effector memory CD45RA+ cells were left out. The CDR3 has 13 residues. Trimming removed 3 bases at V and 1 base at J, with 6 bases between. Germline V CDR1 and CDR2: MNHEY, SMNVEV (reference sequence). The assay was immunoSEQ multiplex PCR, and TCRdb's table has in-frame clones only and misses some. In the table there are millions of clones, about 93% of which are singletons.

Sequencing was done on a sample of naive CD8+ T cells from PBMCs. The source is a man aged 18-30 years in good health. Some clones in this sample may be carry-over from other donors' samples. This sequence joins TRBV27 and TRBJ1-1; the D is unclear. CDR3 coding DNA: TGTGCCAGCAGTTTGGAAGAGAACACTGAAGCTTTCTTT. This translates into CASSLEENTEAFF.